The 25 T cell receptor beta chains below were found in one sample sequenced in a study of regulatory T cells. Notes on the study in general: Hydrophobic residues at CDR3 positions 6 and 7 were enriched in conventional CD4+ T cells of CD3G-deficient patients.

Primers: 52 TRBV forward and 13 TRBJ reverse. The assay was immunoSEQ multiplex PCR, and TCRdb's table has in-frame clones only and misses some. The sample shows tens of thousands of clones, more than 85% of them seen only once. Their cognate antigens are unknown. Sequenced sample: conventional CD4+ T cells sorted from blood. Every receptor here comes from a child between 2 and 9 years old with CD3G deficiency.

The chain employs TRBV6-1 and TRBJ2-7; D remains unclear. The ends were cut back, 2 bases at V and 4 bases at J, with 6 bases in the middle. Per germline, CDR1 MNHNS and CDR2 SASEGT. CDR3 size: 12 residues. The DNA for the CDR3 is TGTGCCAGCAGTGAATTTGGATACGAGCAGTACTTC. Protein: CASSEFGYEQYF.

V and J are TRBV7-9 and TRBJ2-3; 7 bases line up with TRBD1. Trimming cost V 7 bases and J 6 bases; bases outside gene matches: 7. The germline CDR1 and CDR2 sequences are SEHNR and FQNEAQ (reference sequence). The CDR3 sequence is 13 residues long. The CDR3 here is CASTLIRGDTQYF. For the CDR3, the DNA is TGTGCCAGCACCCTAATCAGGGGGGATACGCAGTATTTT.

V usage is TRBV18 and J usage is TRBJ2-5, with 7 bases that match TRBD1. Germline values: CDR1 KGHSH, CDR2 LQKENI. The CDR3 is 13 residues long. V lost 2 bases to trimming and J lost 9 bases; unmatched junction nucleotides: 6. CDR3 in DNA: TGTGCCAGCTCACCAGACAGGGAGAGGCCCCAGTACTTC. Amino acids: CASSPDRERPQYF.

The V and J genes are TRBV9 and TRBJ2-1; D unresolved. V lost 0 bases and J 9 bases, leaving 16 bases between the germline ends. There are 15 residues in the CDR3. CDR1 and CDR2 from the germline V gene are SGDLS and YYNGEE. CDR3 amino acids: CASSVAGVSQSEQFF. The DNA of the CDR3 is TGTGCCAGCAGCGTAGCTGGGGTATCGCAATCTGAGCAGTTCTTC.

The V call is TRBV10-3, the J call TRBJ2-1; a weak D match, TRBD1 (7 bases). CDR3 length: 12 amino acids. V lost 4 bases, J lost 11 bases, and 12 bases lay in between. Germline assignment: CDR1 ENHRY and CDR2 SYGVKD. CDR3 DNA sequence: TGTGCCATCAGTGGGGCGGGACAGAAGCAGTTCTTC. This codes for CAISGAGQKQFF.

V usage is TRBV19 and J usage is TRBJ1-5; D is undetermined. V lost 8 bases to trimming and J lost 3 bases, with 8 bases between them. Germline V gene sequence: CDR1 LNHDA, CDR2 SQIVND (reference sequence). The CDR3 sequence is 12 residues long. Here the CDR3 DNA reads TGTGCCAGTGGGATTCCCAATCAGCCCCAGCATTTT. Its translation: CASGIPNQPQHF.

The chain is built from TRBV6-1 and TRBJ2-7; the match to TRBD2 covers 12 bases. After removal of 0 bases from V and 9 bases from J, the junction contained 6 bases not matched to a gene. This CDR3 has 15 residues. Germline CDR1 MNHNS, CDR2 SASEGT. The CDR3 coding sequence is TGTGCCAGCAGTGAAGCGTCGACTAGCGGGAGTGTGCAGTACTTC. This encodes CASSEASTSGSVQYF.

This rearrangement joins TRBV6-1 to TRBJ2-7; D is unresolved. Looked up from germline, CDR1 is MNHNS and CDR2 is SASEGT. V lost 5 bases, J lost 11 bases, and 16 bases lay in between. CDR3 length equals 12 residues. In nucleotides, the CDR3 is TGTGCCAGCAGTCGACTCGGCGTTGAGGAGTACTTC. It yields the protein CASSRLGVEEYF.

The V and J genes are TRBV19 and TRBJ2-1; 9 positions agree with TRBD1. CDR3 length equals 14 residues. J was trimmed by 6 bases and V by 5 bases; bases with no gene match: 5. Germline CDR1 and CDR2: LNHDA and SQIVND (reference sequence). The CDR3 region has the DNA TGTGCCAGTAGTGGAGGGACAGGGATCAATGAGCAGTTCTTC. This sequence encodes CASSGGTGINEQFF. Complete variable domain (other parts from reference TRBV19 and TRBJ2-1): DGGITQSPKYLFRKEGQNVTLSCEQNLNHDAMYWYRQDPGQGLRLIYYSQIVNDFQKGDIAEGYSVSREKKESFPLTVTSAQKNPTAFYLCASSGGTGINEQFFGPGTRLTVL.

The chain combines TRBV5-1 with TRBJ2-7, with 10 bases lining up with TRBD2. The CDR3 covers 15 residues. CDR1 SGHRS and CDR2 YFSETQ come from the germline V gene. With 0 bases clipped from V and 6 bases from J, the junction kept 6 bases outside the gene matches. For the CDR3, the DNA is TGCGCCAGCAGCTTGGCTCTAGCGGGAGTCGGCGAGCAGTACTTC. It encodes CASSLALAGVGEQYF.

CDR3 nucleotides: TGCGCCAGCAGCTTGGGCTCGGGGCAGGGTTACGAGCAGTACTTC. The encoded protein is CASSLGSGQGYEQYF. The chain couples TRBV5-1 to TRBJ2-7; perhaps D is TRBD1 or TRBD2 (5 bases each). Germline CDR1 and CDR2: SGHRS and YFSETQ. The CDR3 extends over 15 amino acids. V lost 0 bases and J 4 bases, leaving 14 bases between the germline ends. Looking up the rest from reference TRBV5-1 and TRBJ2-7 gives the full variable domain: KAGVTQTPRYLIKTRGQQVTLSCSPISGHRSVSWYQQTPGQGLQFLFEYFSETQRNKGNFPGRFSGRQFSNSRSEMNVSTLELGDSALYLCASSLGSGQGYEQYFGPGTRLTVT.

This chain links TRBV4-1 with TRBJ2-1; D gene ambiguous. The ends were cut back, 0 bases at V and 8 bases at J, with 8 bases in the middle. CDR1 is MGHRA, CDR2 YSYEKL, per germline. This CDR3 contains 13 residues. CDR3 nucleotides: TGCGCCAGCAGCCAAGATTACTGGGATGAGCAGTTCTTC. Protein product: CASSQDYWDEQFF.

The chain combines TRBV5-1 with TRBJ1-1, with TRBD1 identical over 9 bases. The CDR3 is 13 residues long. V lost 5 bases and J lost 11; bases outside the gene matches: 10. Germline CDR1 SGHRS, CDR2 YFSETQ. CDR3 region: CASSPGQGLGAFF. Here the CDR3 DNA reads TGCGCCAGCAGTCCGGGACAGGGCCTTGGCGCTTTCTTT.

The V and J genes are TRBV28 and TRBJ2-7; TRBD1 matches at 7 bases. The CDR3 covers 15 residues. CDR1 and CDR2 (germline): MDHEN, SYDVKM. V lost 3 bases to trimming and J lost 0 bases; unmatched junction nucleotides: 5. The CDR3 coding sequence is TGTGCCAGCAGTTTGGGACAGAGGAGCTCCTACGAGCAGTACTTC. Residues: CASSLGQRSSYEQYF.

The J gene is TRBJ2-3, the V gene TRBV7-6, with 7 positions matching TRBD1. Germline trimming cut 2 bases from V and 1 base from J; bases unmatched to any gene: 6. Germline CDR1 is SGHVS and CDR2 is FNYEAQ. CDR3 length equals 16 residues. The CDR3 sequence: CASSLIGGGGTDTQYF. The CDR3 nucleotides are TGTGCCAGCAGCTTAATAGGGGGCGGTGGCACAGATACGCAGTATTTT.

Only one count was recorded for this clone. In DNA form, the CDR3 reads TGTGCCAGCAGATGGGGGTGGCGAAGCACAGATACGCAGTATTTT. Translation: CASRWGWRSTDTQYF. This rearrangement joins TRBV6-9 to TRBJ2-3; D may match TRBD1 or TRBD2 (5 bases each). The CDR3 is 15 amino acids. Trimming removed 6 bases from V and 0 bases from J, with 13 bases in between. The germline gives CDR1 MNHGY, CDR2 SVAAGI.

This sequence joins TRBV28 and TRBJ2-7; unclear D gene. V was pared by 3 bases and J by 2 bases, with 11 bases between. The CDR3 totals 14 residues. CDR1 and CDR2 (germline): MDHEN, SYDVKM. The CDR3 here is CASSFAPRTYEQYF. CDR3 nucleotides: TGTGCCAGCAGTTTCGCGCCGAGGACCTACGAGCAGTACTTC.

This clone was seen only once. The chain employs TRBV6-1 and TRBJ2-7; TRBD2 is a possible D gene (5 bases). V lost 4 bases to trimming and J lost 4 bases, with 11 bases between them. This CDR3 comprises 13 residues. Per germline, CDR1 MNHNS and CDR2 SASEGT. CDR3 coding DNA: TGTGCCAGCAGTGGCCCTCCGGGGTACGAGCAGTACTTC. It yields the protein CASSGPPGYEQYF.

The CDR3 protein is CASSLGPGRAFF. For the CDR3, the DNA is TGTGCCAGCAGCTTAGGTCCAGGGAGGGCTTTCTTT. The genes are TRBV11-2 and TRBJ1-1; a possible D gene is TRBD1 (5 bases). The V end lost 1 base, the J end lost 11 bases, and 11 bases lay between the germline ends. Looked up from germline, CDR1 is SGHAT and CDR2 is FQNNGV. This CDR3 region has 12 residues.

The chain employs TRBV7-9 and TRBJ1-1; unclear D gene. V dropped 3 bases and J dropped 4 bases, with 6 bases sitting between them. From germline, CDR1 is SEHNR and CDR2 FQNEAQ (reference sequence). The CDR3 is 12 residues long. The chain's CDR3 is CASSFVGTEAFF. The CDR3 DNA reads TGTGCCAGCAGCTTCGTAGGCACTGAAGCTTTCTTT.

This chain joins TRBV5-1 and TRBJ1-1; D not certain. This CDR3 comprises 15 residues. Between the trimmed V and J ends, which lost 4 bases and 0 bases, there was a span of 13 bases. Germline V gene lookup returns CDR1 SGHRS and CDR2 YFSETQ. This CDR3 reads CASSVDNYMNTEAFF. The CDR3 DNA follows: TGCGCCAGCAGCGTCGACAACTATATGAACACTGAAGCTTTCTTT.

This chain connects TRBV5-1 to TRBJ2-7; D not certain. CDR1 is SGHRS and CDR2 is YFSETQ in the germline V gene. V shed 0 bases and J shed 0 bases, with 10 bases lying between them. The CDR3 loop spans 15 amino acids. In nucleotides, the CDR3 is TGCGCCAGCAGCTTGGAAGGAGACCACTCCTACGAGCAGTACTTC. Its protein product is CASSLEGDHSYEQYF.

The rearrangement joins TRBV6-1 to TRBJ2-4; no clear D gene. Germline V gene sequence: CDR1 MNHNS, CDR2 SASEGT. Between the trimmed V and J ends, which lost 1 base and 14 bases, there was a span of 15 bases. The CDR3 is 13 residues long. As DNA, the CDR3 is TGTGCCAGCAGTGAAGAGTGGAACCCCCGGGAGTACTTC. Translating gives CASSEEWNPREYF.

In this sample, this clone turned up once. The chain couples TRBV28 to TRBJ2-7; TRBD1 matches at 11 bases. With 4 bases clipped from V and 6 bases from J, the junction kept 8 bases outside the gene matches. Germline loops: CDR1 MDHEN, CDR2 SYDVKM. This CDR3 contains 15 residues. The CDR3 loop is CASSSPGQGGGEQYF. CDR3 DNA: TGTGCCAGCAGTTCCCCGGGACAGGGGGGGGGCGAGCAGTACTTC.

The CDR3 loop reads CASSPIGGRAGEQFF. The CDR3 nucleotides are TGTGCCAGCAGCCCCATAGGCGGGAGGGCCGGTGAGCAGTTCTTC. The chain carries TRBV28 and TRBJ2-1; 9 bases align to TRBD2. The CDR3 covers 15 residues. V trimming: 6 bases; J trimming: 9 bases; junction bases outside the gene matches: 12. In germline, CDR1 is MDHEN, CDR2 SYDVKM.